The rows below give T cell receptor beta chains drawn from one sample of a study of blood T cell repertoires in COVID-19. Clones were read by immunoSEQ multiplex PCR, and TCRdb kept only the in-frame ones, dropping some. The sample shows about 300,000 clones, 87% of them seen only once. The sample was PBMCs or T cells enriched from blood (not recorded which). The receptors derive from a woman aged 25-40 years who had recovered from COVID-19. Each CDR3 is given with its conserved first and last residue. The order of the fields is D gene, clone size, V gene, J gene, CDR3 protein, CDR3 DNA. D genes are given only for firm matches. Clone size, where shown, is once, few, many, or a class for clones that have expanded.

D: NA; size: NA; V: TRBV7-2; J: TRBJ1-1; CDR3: CASSLDPASEAFF; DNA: TGTGCCAGCAGCTTAGATCCAGCGTCTGAAGCTTTCTTT
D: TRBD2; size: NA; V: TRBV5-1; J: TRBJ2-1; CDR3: CASSFSGGAGYNEQFF; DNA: TGCGCCAGCAGCTTCAGCGGGGGGGCCGGCTACAATGAGCAGTTCTTC
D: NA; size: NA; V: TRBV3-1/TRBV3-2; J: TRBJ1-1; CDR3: CASSQVGLATEAFF; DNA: TGTGCCAGCAGCCAAGTAGGTCTAGCGACTGAAGCTTTCTTT
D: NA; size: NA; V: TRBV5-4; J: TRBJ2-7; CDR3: CASSQAGTYAYEQYF; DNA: TGTGCCAGCAGCCAGGCCGGGACATATGCCTACGAGCAGTACTTC
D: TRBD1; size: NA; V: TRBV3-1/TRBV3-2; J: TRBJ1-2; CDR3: CASTFLGQGRGYTF; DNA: TGTGCCAGCACCTTCCTGGGACAGGGTCGCGGCTACACCTTC
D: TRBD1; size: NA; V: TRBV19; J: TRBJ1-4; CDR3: CASSYTDRGGEKLFF; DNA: TGTGCCAGTAGTTATACGGACAGGGGTGGTGAAAAACTGTTTTTT
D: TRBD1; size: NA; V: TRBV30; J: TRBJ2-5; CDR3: CAWRAGQVGTQYF; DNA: TGTGCCTGGAGGGCGGGACAGGTGGGGACCCAGTACTTC
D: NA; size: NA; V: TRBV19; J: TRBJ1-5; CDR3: CASSSHTWAGTQPQHF; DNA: TGTGCCAGTAGCTCCCACACCTGGGCGGGAACTCAGCCCCAGCATTTT
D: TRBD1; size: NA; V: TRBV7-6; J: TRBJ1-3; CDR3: CASSPRTGAGGNTIYF; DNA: TGTGCCAGCAGCCCGAGGACAGGGGCAGGCGGAAACACCATATATTTT
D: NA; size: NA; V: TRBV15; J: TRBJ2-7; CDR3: CATSRDNSYEQYF; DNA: TGTGCCACCAGTCGGGACAACTCCTACGAGCAGTACTTC
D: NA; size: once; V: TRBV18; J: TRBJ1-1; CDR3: CASSPPSVNTEAFF; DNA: TGTGCCAGCTCACCACCCTCGGTGAACACTGAAGCTTTCTTT
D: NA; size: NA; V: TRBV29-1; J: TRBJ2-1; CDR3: CSVEAWEWSSYNEQFF; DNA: TGCAGCGTTGAAGCCTGGGAGTGGAGCTCCTACAATGAGCAGTTCTTC
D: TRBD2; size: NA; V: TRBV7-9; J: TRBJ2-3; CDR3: CASSGPRLAGGLRDTQYF; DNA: TGTGCCAGCAGCGGGCCAAGACTAGCGGGGGGGCTGAGAGATACGCAGTATTTT
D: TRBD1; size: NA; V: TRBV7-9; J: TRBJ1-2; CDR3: CASSPGGGDRGPGYTF; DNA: TGTGCCAGCAGCCCTGGGGGCGGGGACAGGGGGCCTGGCTACACCTTC
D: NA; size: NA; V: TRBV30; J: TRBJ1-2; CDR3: CAWSARGQGFYGYTF; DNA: TGTGCCTGGAGTGCCCGAGGTCAGGGGTTCTATGGCTACACCTTC
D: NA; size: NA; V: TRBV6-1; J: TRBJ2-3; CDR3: CASSEQGTSTDTQYF; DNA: TGTGCCAGCAGTGAACAGGGTACTAGCACAGATACGCAGTATTTT
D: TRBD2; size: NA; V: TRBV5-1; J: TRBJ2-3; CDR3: CASSMNVPSGDTQYF; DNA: TGCGCCAGCAGCATGAACGTTCCTAGCGGGGATACGCAGTATTTT
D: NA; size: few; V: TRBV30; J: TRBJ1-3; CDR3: CASTGPSSGNTIYF; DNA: TGTGCCTCTACAGGACCAAGCTCTGGAAACACCATATATTTT
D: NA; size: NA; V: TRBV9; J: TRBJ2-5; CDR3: CASSVTAGWETQYF; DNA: TGTGCCAGCAGCGTAACGGCAGGGTGGGAGACCCAGTACTTC
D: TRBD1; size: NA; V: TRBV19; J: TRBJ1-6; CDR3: CASSQGTGGSPLHF; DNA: TGTGCCAGCAGTCAGGGGACAGGCGGTTCACCCCTCCACTTT
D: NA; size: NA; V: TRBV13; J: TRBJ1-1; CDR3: CASSPQQMNTEAFF; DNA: TGTGCCAGCAGTCCACAGCAGATGAACACTGAAGCTTTCTTT
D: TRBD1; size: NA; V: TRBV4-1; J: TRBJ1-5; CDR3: CASSQLTGRSNQPQHF; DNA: TGCGCCAGCAGCCAACTGACAGGGAGAAGCAATCAGCCCCAGCATTTT
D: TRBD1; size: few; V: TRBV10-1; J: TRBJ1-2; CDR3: CASRRDRGYGYTF; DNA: TGCGCCAGCAGACGGGACAGAGGCTATGGCTACACCTTC
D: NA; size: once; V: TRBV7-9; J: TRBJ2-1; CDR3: CASSSRDLQFF; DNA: TGTGCCAGCAGCTCCCGGGATTTACAGTTCTTC
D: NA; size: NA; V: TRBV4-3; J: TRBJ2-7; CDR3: CASSQDHPPVQTPSYEQYF; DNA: TGCGCCAGCAGCCAAGATCACCCACCCGTTCAGACACCTTCCTACGAGCAGTACTTC
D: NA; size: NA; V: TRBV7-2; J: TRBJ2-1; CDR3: CASSLGGRGRRDEQFF; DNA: TGTGCCAGCAGCTTAGGGGGTAGGGGTCGCCGGGATGAGCAGTTCTTC
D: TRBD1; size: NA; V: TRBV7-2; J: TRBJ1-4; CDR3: CASSHQQGPNEKLFF; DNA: TGTGCCAGCAGCCATCAACAGGGGCCCAATGAAAAACTGTTTTTT